This passage covers 32 T cell receptor beta chains from one sample sequenced in a study of identical twins. In TCRdb, the 5' RACE reads were re-called with MiXCR into one record per CDR3 protein. The sample records around 1.7 million distinct CDR3 sequences, roughly 35% being singletons. Sample: cord blood. The receptor source for this set is a newborn girl in good health.

This clonotype was seen repeatedly, ten times or more. The J gene is TRBJ1-2, the V gene TRBV12-3 or TRBV12-4; D uncertain. V lost 1 base to trimming and J lost 6 bases, with 12 bases between them. The CDR3 contains 14 residues. CDR3 coding DNA: TGTGCCAGCAGTTTAGTTAGCCACTGGGATGGCTACACCTTC. Translation gives CASSLVSHWDGYTF.

This clonotype was counted between two and nine times. The chain carries TRBV24-1 and TRBJ2-1; 15 nucleotides line up with TRBD2. The CDR3 sequence is 17 residues long. V trimming: 3 bases; J trimming: 8 bases; junction bases outside the gene matches: 7. Germline CDR1 KGHDR, CDR2 SFDVKD. The CDR3 region is CATSDPGTSGRSDEQFF. DNA of the CDR3: TGTGCCACCAGTGATCCCGGGACTAGCGGGAGGTCGGATGAGCAGTTCTTC.

The rearrangement joins TRBV4-2 to TRBJ1-1, with TRBD1 matching over 12 bases. The V and J ends lost 3 bases and 10 bases, in that order; junction bases with no gene match: 6. There are 14 residues in the CDR3. The germline gives CDR1 LGHNA, CDR2 YNFKEQ. CDR3 sequence: CASSQAGTGGTAFF. CDR3 DNA sequence: TGTGCCAGCAGCCAGGCCGGGACAGGGGGCACAGCTTTCTTT.

The gene calls are TRBV7-2 and TRBJ2-5, with 11 positions matching TRBD2. CDR1 is SGHTA and CDR2 is FQGNSA in the germline V gene. V was clipped by 7 bases and J by 11 bases; unmatched bases: 21. The CDR3 consists of 17 residues. The DNA for the CDR3 is TGTGCCAGCACCTTGACTAGCGGGAATTATATCTCATGGGAGCAGTACTTC. It yields the protein CASTLTSGNYISWEQYF.

V gene TRBV18 combines with J gene TRBJ1-1; D possibly corresponds to TRBD1 (6 bases). Germline-derived CDR1 and CDR2 are KGHSH and LQKENI. This CDR3 is built from 15 residues. Trimming pared 2 bases from V and 0 bases from J, leaving 10 bases between. The CDR3 DNA reads TGTGCCAGCTCACCAATTCAGGGGATGAACACTGAAGCTTTCTTT. Protein sequence: CASSPIQGMNTEAFF.

This clonotype showed up just a few times. CDR3 coding DNA: TGCAGCGCGATGGTGGGAGGCGGGTTTGGTGAGCAGTACTTC. This codes for CSAMVGGGFGEQYF. The V gene is TRBV29-1, the J gene TRBJ2-7; TRBD2 might be the D (6 bases). Germline CDR1 and CDR2: SQVTM and ANQGSEA. V lost 7 bases and J 7 bases, leaving 23 bases between the germline ends. The CDR3 has 14 amino acids.

This clonotype was seen only a few times. The V gene is TRBV11-2, the J gene TRBJ2-4, with 10 bases fitting TRBD1. Trimming at V came to 5 bases and at J to 2 bases, leaving 12 bases not matched to a gene. CDR1 is SGHAT and CDR2 is FQNNGV in the germline V gene. The CDR3 sequence is 18 residues long. CDR3 coding DNA: TGTGCCAGCAGCCAGGGCCCGCGGGACAGGGGTACCAAAAACATTCAGTACTTC. It codes for CASSQGPRDRGTKNIQYF. The full variable domain, rest sourced from reference TRBV11-2 and TRBJ2-4, is EAGVAQSPRYKIIEKRQSVAFWCNPISGHATLYWYQQILGQGPKLLIQFQNNGVVDDSQLPKDRFSAERLKGVDSTLKIQPAKLEDSAVYLCASSQGPRDRGTKNIQYFGAGTRLSVL.

This clonotype appeared a few times. J is TRBJ1-6 and V is TRBV28; 12 positions agree with TRBD1. Germline values: CDR1 MDHEN, CDR2 SYDVKM. This CDR3 comprises 19 residues. The J segment lost 8 bases and the V segment lost 3 bases, leaving 14 bases of the junction unmatched. CDR3 protein: CASSLGTGGHLLGYSPLHF. The CDR3 nucleotides read TGTGCCAGCAGTTTGGGGACAGGGGGCCATCTCTTAGGGTATTCACCCCTCCACTTT.

The J gene is TRBJ2-3, the V gene TRBV14, with D possibly TRBD2 on 6 matching bases. The V end lost 1 base, the J end lost 7 bases, and 12 bases lay between the germline ends. CDR3 length: 14 residues. From germline, CDR1 is SGHDN and CDR2 FVKESK. The CDR3 DNA is TGTGCCAGCAGCCAAGTCCCTAGCGTTAATACGCAGTATTTT. Protein: CASSQVPSVNTQYF.

In the case of this clonotype: A single base separates this from a much larger clone, so it may be a read error. The rearrangement links TRBV2 to TRBJ1-2; D perhaps matches TRBD1 (5 bases). The V gene's germline CDR1 is SNHLY and CDR2 FYNNEI. The CDR3 covers 14 residues. DNA of the CDR3: TGTGCCAGCAGTCGGGGGACGGCGAACTATGACTACACCTTC. Its protein product is CASSRGTANYDYTF.

This sequence joins TRBV27 and TRBJ2-2; 9 nucleotides agree with TRBD1. From germline, CDR1 is MNHEY and CDR2 SMNVEV (reference sequence). The CDR3 is made up of 14 amino acids. V gave up 9 bases and J gave up 5 bases; unmatched junction bases: 7. The CDR3 protein is CARLGTGRTGELFF. The CDR3 bases are TGTGCCAGACTCGGGACAGGGAGGACCGGGGAGCTGTTTTTT.

For the CDR3, the DNA is TGTGCCAGCAGCCAAGCAGACTACGAGCAGTTCTTC. It is translated as CASSQADYEQFF. J is TRBJ2-1 and V is TRBV3-1, with D possibly TRBD2 on 5 matching bases. The V gene lost 1 base and the J gene lost 10 bases, with 8 bases spanning the gap. Looked up from germline, CDR1 is LGHDT and CDR2 is YNNKEL (reference sequence). The CDR3 runs 12 residues.

V and J are TRBV5-1 and TRBJ1-4; TRBD1 aligns across 7 bases. The CDR3 contains 16 residues. The junction had 10 bases not matched to a gene; V was cut back by 0 bases and J by 8 bases. Germline assignment: CDR1 SGHRS and CDR2 YFSETQ. The CDR3 sequence: CASSLGRTGVGEKLFF. CDR3 bases: TGCGCCAGCAGCTTGGGCCGGACAGGAGTAGGGGAAAAACTGTTTTTT.

The rearrangement links TRBV18 to TRBJ1-5; D remains unclear. The germline gives CDR1 KGHSH, CDR2 LQKENI. Deletions cut 1 base from V and 5 bases from J, with 9 bases between. This CDR3 has 14 amino acids. CDR3 loop: CASSPRIGDQPQHF. DNA for the CDR3: TGTGCCAGCTCACCACGTATCGGGGATCAGCCCCAGCATTTT.

The chain is built from TRBV20-1 and TRBJ2-5, with a weak D call TRBD2 (6 bases). The DNA end is a closer match to TRBJ2-7, so the J assignment may be wrong. The CDR3 covers 13 residues. Germline CDR1 is DFQATT and CDR2 is SNEGSKA (reference sequence). The CDR3 reads CSARRGVNYEQYF. DNA for the CDR3: TGCAGTGCTAGGCGGGGAGTAAACTACGAGCAGTACTTC.

The gene calls are TRBV12-3 or TRBV12-4 and TRBJ2-3; D may be TRBD2 (5 bases). This CDR3 has 14 amino acids. V dropped 8 bases and J dropped 4 bases, with 16 bases sitting between them. CDR3 region: CASALSEAADTQYF. The DNA of the CDR3 is TGTGCCAGCGCCCTTTCGGAGGCAGCAGATACGCAGTATTTT.

This clonotype was detected only a few times. The chain is built from TRBV12-5 and TRBJ2-7; D gene uncertain. Trimming took 2 bases from V and 3 from J, leaving 8 bases between them. Germline values: CDR1 LGHNT, CDR2 FRNRAP. CDR3 length: 13 amino acids. This chain's CDR3 is CASGLWEYYEQYF. CDR3 nucleotide sequence: TGTGCTAGTGGTTTGTGGGAATACTACGAGCAGTACTTC.

The chain combines TRBV20-1 with TRBJ2-1, with a weak D call TRBD2 (6 bases). CDR1 DFQATT and CDR2 SNEGSKA come from the germline V gene (reference sequence). V lost 3 bases and J lost 6, with 9 bases in between. The CDR3 runs 12 residues. CDR3 bases: TGCAGTGCTAGTATCGGGGGCAATGAGCAGTTCTTC. Translated: CSASIGGNEQFF.

This clonotype was found a few times. V is TRBV5-1 and J is TRBJ2-1; the match to TRBD2 covers 10 bases. The CDR3 spans 17 residues. The V gene end was trimmed by 1 base and the J gene end by 0 bases; junction bases not matched to a gene: 4. CDR1 is SGHRS, CDR2 YFSETQ, per germline. DNA of the CDR3: TGCGCCAGCAGCTTGACCCCTAGCGGGGGCTCCTACAATGAGCAGTTCTTC. This sequence encodes CASSLTPSGGSYNEQFF.

V gene TRBV12-3 or TRBV12-4 combines with J gene TRBJ2-7; D remains unclear. V was pared by 2 bases and J by 7 bases, with 9 bases between. The CDR3 length is 12 residues. This CDR3 is CASSLWSHEQYF. The CDR3 DNA is TGTGCCAGCAGTTTATGGTCGCATGAGCAGTACTTC.

V and J are TRBV20-1 and TRBJ2-1; D gene uncertain. V shed 3 bases and J shed 7 bases, with 10 bases lying between them. CDR1 and CDR2 (germline): DFQATT, SNEGSKA (reference sequence). The CDR3 loop spans 12 amino acids. Here the CDR3 DNA reads TGCAGTGCTAGGGCACAGAGGAATGAGCAGTTCTTC. Translated, it gives CSARAQRNEQFF.

The chain links TRBV5-1 to TRBJ1-6; D ambiguous. There are 12 residues in the CDR3. Germline CDR1 reads SGHRS; CDR2 reads YFSETQ. The V end was cut by 9 bases, the J end by 5 bases, with 9 bases between. The CDR3 DNA follows: TGCGCCAACCGACGGGATAATTCACCCCTCCACTTT. Protein sequence: CANRRDNSPLHF.

The chain combines TRBV6-5 with TRBJ1-2, with 9 bases identical to TRBD1. Germline loops: CDR1 MNHEY, CDR2 SVGAGI. V was clipped by 8 bases and J by 6 bases; unmatched bases: 4. This CDR3 comprises 12 residues. Here the CDR3 reads CASRDRGNGYTF. The CDR3 DNA reads as TGTGCCAGCCGAGACAGGGGGAATGGCTACACCTTC.

Turning to this clonotype: An end of the junction does not agree with germline; a read error may underlie this. The chain uses TRBV5-6 and TRBJ2-1; no reliable D call. The CDR3 length is 12 residues. Germline CDR1 is SGHDT and CDR2 is YYEEEE. In DNA form, the CDR3 reads TGTGCCAGCAGCTTGTGGGGTGCTGAGCATTTCTTC. Protein sequence: CASSLWGAEHFF.

As to this clonotype: An end of the junction does not agree with germline; a read error may underlie this. V is TRBV7-2 and J is TRBJ1-5, with TRBD1 identical over 7 bases. Germline assignment: CDR1 SGHTA and CDR2 FQGNSA. The CDR3 contains 14 residues. The CDR3 spells CASSFTGANRPQHF. CDR3 coding DNA: TGTGCCAGCAGCTTCACAGGGGCTAATCGGCCCCAGCATTTT.

The chain employs TRBV5-4 and TRBJ1-1; weak D call: TRBD1 (6 bases). Trimming removed 4 bases from V and 1 base from J, with 17 bases in between. Per the germline V gene, CDR1 is SGHNT and CDR2 is YYREEE (reference sequence). CDR3 size: 16 residues. DNA of the CDR3: TGTGCCAGCAGCCCGCCTCCACAGGGAACGAACACTGAAGCTTTCTTT. This translates into CASSPPPQGTNTEAFF.

The chain is built from TRBV6-6 and TRBJ1-2; the match to TRBD1 covers 9 bases. CDR3 length: 15 residues. J lost 4 bases, V lost 2 bases, and 5 bases had no gene match. Per germline, CDR1 MNHNY and CDR2 SVGAGI (reference sequence). The CDR3 is CASSYTGQGPYGYTF. The CDR3 DNA sequence: TGTGCCAGCAGTTACACGGGACAGGGCCCCTATGGCTACACCTTC.

The gene calls are TRBV6-6 and TRBJ2-7, with D perhaps TRBD1 (6 bases). Deletions cut 6 bases from V and 3 bases from J, with 21 bases between. CDR1 and CDR2 (germline): MNHNY, SVGAGI (reference sequence). This CDR3 comprises 16 residues. The CDR3 nucleotides read TGTGCCAGCAGCCCAGTCTGGACAGATCCACTCTACGAGCAGTACTTC. Encoded protein: CASSPVWTDPLYEQYF.

The sample holds many counts of this clonotype. The junction differs from germline at one of its ends, possibly a read error. The gene calls are TRBV5-1 and TRBJ2-1; 12 nucleotides agree with TRBD2. Germline V gives CDR1 SGHRS, CDR2 YFSETQ. This CDR3 spans 15 amino acids. CDR3 sequence (DNA): TGTGCCAGCAGCTTAGGACTAGCGGGGAACAATGAGCAGTTCTTC. Its protein is CASSLGLAGNNEQFF.

The CDR3 sequence: CASSPGEHNYGYTF. The CDR3 coding sequence is TGCGCCAGCAGCCCCGGTGAGCATAACTATGGCTACACCTTC. The chain has TRBV5-1 and TRBJ1-2; D is unclear. The CDR3 totals 14 residues. CDR1 is SGHRS and CDR2 is YFSETQ in the germline V gene. V lost 4 bases, J lost 1 base, and 11 bases lay in between.

This clonotype was seen only once. A junction boundary mismatches the germline segment, possibly from a read error. The chain has TRBV6-2 or TRBV6-3 and TRBJ2-7, with D hard to call. Germline CDR1 and CDR2: MNHEY and SVGEGT. This CDR3 region has 15 residues. The CDR3 DNA is TGTCCCAGCAGTTACATCCTCAAGAAGTCCTACGAGCAGTACTTC. This encodes CPSSYILKKSYEQYF.

This clonotype was counted a few times. The rearrangement uses TRBV9 and TRBJ2-3; TRBD1 or TRBD2 may be the D gene (6 bases each). CDR1 and CDR2 from the germline V gene are SGDLS and YYNGEE. The CDR3 loop spans 15 amino acids. The germline V and J ends were trimmed by 0 bases and 6 bases, with 14 bases remaining between them. The CDR3 bases are TGTGCCAGCAGCGTAGGAGGGCAGGGGAGGGATACGCAGTATTTT. It yields the protein CASSVGGQGRDTQYF.